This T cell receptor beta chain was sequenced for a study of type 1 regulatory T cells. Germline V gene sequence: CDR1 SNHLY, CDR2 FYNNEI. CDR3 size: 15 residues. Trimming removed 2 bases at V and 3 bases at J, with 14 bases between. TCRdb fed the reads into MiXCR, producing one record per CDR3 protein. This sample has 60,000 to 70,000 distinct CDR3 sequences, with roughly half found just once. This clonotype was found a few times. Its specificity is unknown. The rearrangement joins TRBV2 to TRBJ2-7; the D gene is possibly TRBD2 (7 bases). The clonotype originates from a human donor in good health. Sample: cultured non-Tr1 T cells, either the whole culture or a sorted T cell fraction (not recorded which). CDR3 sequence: CASSERGGGHYEQYF. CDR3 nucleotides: TGTGCCAGCAGTGAAAGAGGGGGGGGGCACTACGAGCAGTACTTC.